The 4 T cell receptor beta chains presented below share a single source sample, sequenced in a study of cytomegalovirus exposure and HLA in healthy donors. The PCR contained 60 Vbeta and 13 Jbeta primers. Sequencing used immunoSEQ multiplex PCR; TCRdb keeps in-frame clones, though not all of them. This sample has approximately 140,000 clones; about 80% occur once, and the top ten carry about 5%. The sequencing sample was made of PBMCs. Source of these receptors: a male donor in good health and CMV-seronegative.

This chain links TRBV2 with TRBJ1-1; D remains ambiguous. Looked up from germline, CDR1 is SNHLY and CDR2 is FYNNEI. V was cut by 9 bases and J by 1 base, with 3 bases left in between. The CDR3 sequence is 10 residues long. The CDR3: CASKNTEAFF. In DNA, the CDR3 is TGTGCCAGTAAGAACACTGAAGCTTTCTTT.

This clone was observed at least ten times. V gene TRBV5-6 combines with J gene TRBJ2-7; 8 bases map to TRBD1. The CDR3 spans 15 residues. Per the germline V gene, CDR1 is SGHDT and CDR2 is YYEEEE. J lost 2 bases, V lost 4 bases, and 8 bases had no gene match. The CDR3 DNA reads TGTGCCAGCAGCCCCACAGGGGGACGGACCTACGAGCAGTACTTC. Its protein product is CASSPTGGRTYEQYF.

The chain uses TRBV4-3 and TRBJ1-2, with 7 bases matching TRBD1. This CDR3 contains 17 residues. CDR1 and CDR2 from the germline V gene are LGHNA and YSLEER. V dropped 2 bases and J dropped 4; count of bases not matched to a gene: 13. CDR3 nucleotides: TGCGCCAGCAGCCAATCCCTTGACAGGGCGAACTTCTATGGCTACACCTTC. Its translation is CASSQSLDRANFYGYTF.

The CDR3 DNA reads as TGCGCCAGCAGCCAAGAAGGCAGGTACAATGAGCAGTTCTTC. Translating gives CASSQEGRYNEQFF. The rearrangement links TRBV4-3 to TRBJ2-1, with D unclear. Germline assignment: CDR1 LGHNA and CDR2 YSLEER. Trimming took off 0 bases at V and 4 bases at J, with 7 bases between the two ends. The CDR3 sequence is 14 residues long.